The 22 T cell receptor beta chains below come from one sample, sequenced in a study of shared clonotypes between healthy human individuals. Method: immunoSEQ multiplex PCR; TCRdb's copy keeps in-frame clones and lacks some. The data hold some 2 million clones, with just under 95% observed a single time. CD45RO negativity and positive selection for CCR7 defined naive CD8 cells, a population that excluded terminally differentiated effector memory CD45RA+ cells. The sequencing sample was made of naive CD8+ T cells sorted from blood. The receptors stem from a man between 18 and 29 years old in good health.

The CDR3, as DNA: TGTGCCAGCAGCCCCGGGGGGGCCGGGTACGAGCAGTACTTC. The encoded protein is CASSPGGAGYEQYF. This chain links TRBV11-2 with TRBJ2-7; 8 bases agree with TRBD2. V trimming: 5 bases; J trimming: 4 bases; junction bases outside the gene matches: 7. CDR3 length equals 14 residues. Germline CDR1 reads SGHAT; CDR2 reads FQNNGV.

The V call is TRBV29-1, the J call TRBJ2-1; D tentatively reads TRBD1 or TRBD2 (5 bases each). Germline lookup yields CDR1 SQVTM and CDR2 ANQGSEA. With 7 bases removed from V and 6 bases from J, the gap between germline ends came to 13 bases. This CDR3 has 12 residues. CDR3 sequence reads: CSARDEGNEQFF. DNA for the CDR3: TGCAGCGCCCGGGACGAGGGCAATGAGCAGTTCTTC.

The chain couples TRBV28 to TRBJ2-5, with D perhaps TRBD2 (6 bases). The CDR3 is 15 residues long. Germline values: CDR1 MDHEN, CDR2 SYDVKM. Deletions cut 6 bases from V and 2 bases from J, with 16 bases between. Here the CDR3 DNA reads TGTGCCAGCAGGCCGGGACCCGCGGGGCAAGAGACCCAGTACTTC. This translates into CASRPGPAGQETQYF.

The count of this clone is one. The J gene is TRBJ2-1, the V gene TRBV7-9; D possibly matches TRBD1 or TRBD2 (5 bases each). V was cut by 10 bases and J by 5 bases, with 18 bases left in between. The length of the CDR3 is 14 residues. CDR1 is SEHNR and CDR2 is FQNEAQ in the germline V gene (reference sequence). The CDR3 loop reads CATQKGRLDNEQFF. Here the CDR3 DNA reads TGTGCCACCCAAAAGGGACGGCTCGACAATGAGCAGTTCTTC. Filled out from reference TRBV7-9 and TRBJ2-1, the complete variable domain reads DTGVSQNPRHKITKRGQNVTFRCDPISEHNRLYWYRQTLGQGPEFLTYFQNEAQLEKSRLLSDRFSAERPKGSFSTLEIQRTEQGDSAMYLCATQKGRLDNEQFFGPGTRLTVL.

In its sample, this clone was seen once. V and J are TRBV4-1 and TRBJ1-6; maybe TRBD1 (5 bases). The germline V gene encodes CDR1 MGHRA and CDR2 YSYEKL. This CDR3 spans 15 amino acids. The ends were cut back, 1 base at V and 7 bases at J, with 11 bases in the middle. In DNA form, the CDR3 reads TGCGCCAGCAGCCAAGGGACATTATTCAATTCACCCCTCCACTTT. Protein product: CASSQGTLFNSPLHF.

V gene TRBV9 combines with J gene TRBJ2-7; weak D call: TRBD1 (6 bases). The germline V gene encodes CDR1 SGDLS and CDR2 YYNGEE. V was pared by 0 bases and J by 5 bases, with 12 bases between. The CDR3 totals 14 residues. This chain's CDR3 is CASSVGAGVDEQYF. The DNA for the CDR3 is TGTGCCAGCAGCGTAGGTGCAGGGGTGGACGAGCAGTACTTC.

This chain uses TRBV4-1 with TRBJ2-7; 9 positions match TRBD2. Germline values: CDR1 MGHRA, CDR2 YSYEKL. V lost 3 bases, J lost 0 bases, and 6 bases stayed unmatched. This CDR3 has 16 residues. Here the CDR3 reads CASSQSTSGYSYEQYF. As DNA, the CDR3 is TGCGCCAGCAGCCAGTCAACTAGCGGGTACTCCTACGAGCAGTACTTC.

The CDR3 region has the DNA TGTGCCAGCAGCTTAGATGGTAGCGCGGGCCAAGAGACCCAGTACTTC. It codes for CASSLDGSAGQETQYF. The genes are TRBV7-2 and TRBJ2-5; possible D gene TRBD2, 5 bases. CDR3 size: 16 residues. Germline lookup yields CDR1 SGHTA and CDR2 FQGNSA. The V end lost 1 base, the J end lost 1 base, and 13 bases lay between the germline ends. The full variable domain, in which reference TRBV7-2 and TRBJ2-5 provide the parts outside the CDR3, is GAGVSQSPSNKVTEKGKDVELRCDPISGHTALYWYRQSLGQGLEFLIYFQGNSAPDKSGLPSDRFSAERTGGSVSTLTIQRTQQEDSAVYLCASSLDGSAGQETQYFGPGTRLLVL.

CDR3 region: CASSQDPGQYDEQYF. CDR3 DNA sequence: TGCGCCAGCAGCCAAGATCCAGGGCAGTACGACGAGCAGTACTTC. This sequence joins TRBV4-3 and TRBJ2-7, with D maybe TRBD1 (5 bases). Trimming removed 0 bases from V and 5 bases from J, with 14 bases in between. This CDR3 spans 15 amino acids. From germline, CDR1 is LGHNA and CDR2 YSLEER.

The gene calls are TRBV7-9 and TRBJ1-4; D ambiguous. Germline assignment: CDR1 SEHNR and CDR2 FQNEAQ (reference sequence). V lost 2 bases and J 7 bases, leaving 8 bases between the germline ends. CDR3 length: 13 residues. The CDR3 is CASSLSASEKLFF. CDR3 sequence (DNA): TGTGCCAGCAGCTTATCGGCTTCTGAAAAACTGTTTTTT.

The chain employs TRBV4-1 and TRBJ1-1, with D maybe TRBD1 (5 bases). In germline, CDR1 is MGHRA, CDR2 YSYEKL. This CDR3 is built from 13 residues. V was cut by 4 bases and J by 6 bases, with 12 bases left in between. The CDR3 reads CASSPTGGAEAFF. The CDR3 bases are TGCGCCAGCAGCCCGACCGGGGGGGCTGAAGCTTTCTTT.

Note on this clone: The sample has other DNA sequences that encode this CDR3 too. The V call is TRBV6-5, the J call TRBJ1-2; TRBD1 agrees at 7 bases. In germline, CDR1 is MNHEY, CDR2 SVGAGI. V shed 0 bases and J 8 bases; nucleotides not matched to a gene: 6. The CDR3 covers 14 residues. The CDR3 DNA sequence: TGTGCCAGCAGTTACTCGGAGGGGGCGAGGGGCTACACCTTC. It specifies CASSYSEGARGYTF.

The DNA of the CDR3 is TGTGCCAGCAGCTTCGGACAGGCGGACACCTATGGCTACACCTTC. It codes for CASSFGQADTYGYTF. The V gene is TRBV5-4, the J gene TRBJ1-2, with 7 positions matching TRBD1. Trimming removed 2 bases from V and 4 bases from J; junction bases left unmatched: 8. The length of the CDR3 is 15 residues. The germline V gene encodes CDR1 SGHNT and CDR2 YYREEE (reference sequence).

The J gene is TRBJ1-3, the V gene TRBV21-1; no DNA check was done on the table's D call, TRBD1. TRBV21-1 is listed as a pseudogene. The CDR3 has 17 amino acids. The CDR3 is CASSKANRDTLGNTIYF. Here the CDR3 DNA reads TGTGCCAGCAGCAAAGCGAACCGGGACACTCTTGGAAACACCATATATTTT.

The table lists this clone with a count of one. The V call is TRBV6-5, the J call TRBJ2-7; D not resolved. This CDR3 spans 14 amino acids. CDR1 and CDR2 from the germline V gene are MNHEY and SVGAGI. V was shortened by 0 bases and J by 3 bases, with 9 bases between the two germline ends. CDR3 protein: CASSYSEHFYEQYF. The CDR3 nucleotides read TGTGCCAGCAGTTACTCGGAACACTTCTACGAGCAGTACTTC.

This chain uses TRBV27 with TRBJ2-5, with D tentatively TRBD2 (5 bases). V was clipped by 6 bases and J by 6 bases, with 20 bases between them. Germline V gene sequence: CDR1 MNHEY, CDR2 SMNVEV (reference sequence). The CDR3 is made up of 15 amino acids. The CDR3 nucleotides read TGTGCCAGCAGCCCAAAGATAGAGGGTTGGAAGACCCAGTACTTC. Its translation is CASSPKIEGWKTQYF.

DNA for the CDR3: TGTGCCAGCAACTTACCGGGCTATGGCTACACCTTC. Amino acid sequence: CASNLPGYGYTF. J is TRBJ1-2 and V is TRBV6-6; D is unclear. With 7 bases removed from V and 4 bases from J, the gap between germline ends came to 10 bases. Germline V CDR1 and CDR2: MNHNY, SVGAGI (reference sequence). This CDR3 is built from 12 residues.

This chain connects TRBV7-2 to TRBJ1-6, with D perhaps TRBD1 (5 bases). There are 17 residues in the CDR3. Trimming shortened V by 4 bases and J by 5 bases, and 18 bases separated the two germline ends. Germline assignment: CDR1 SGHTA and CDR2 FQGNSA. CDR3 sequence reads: CASSSTIWGGDNSPLHF. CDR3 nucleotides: TGTGCCAGCAGCTCCACCATCTGGGGGGGGGATAATTCACCCCTCCACTTT.

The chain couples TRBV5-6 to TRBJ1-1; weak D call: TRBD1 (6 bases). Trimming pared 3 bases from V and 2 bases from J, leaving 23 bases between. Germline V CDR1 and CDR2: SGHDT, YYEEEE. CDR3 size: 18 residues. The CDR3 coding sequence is TGTGCCAGCAGCTACGTTACGGGGGGCCTATTCGTAAACACTGAAGCTTTCTTT. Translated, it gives CASSYVTGGLFVNTEAFF. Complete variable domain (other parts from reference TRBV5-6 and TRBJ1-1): DAGVTQSPTHLIKTRGQQVTLRCSPKSGHDTVSWYQQALGQGPQFIFQYYEEEERQRGNFPDRFSGHQFPNYSSELNVNALLLGDSALYLCASSYVTGGLFVNTEAFFGQGTRLTVV.

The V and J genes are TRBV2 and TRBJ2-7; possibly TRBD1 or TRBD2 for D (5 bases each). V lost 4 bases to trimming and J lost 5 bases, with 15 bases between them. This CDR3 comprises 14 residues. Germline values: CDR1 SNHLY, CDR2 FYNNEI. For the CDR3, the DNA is TGTGCCAGCAGTGGAGGGGTGGGGCGCGACGAGCAGTACTTC. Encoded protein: CASSGGVGRDEQYF.

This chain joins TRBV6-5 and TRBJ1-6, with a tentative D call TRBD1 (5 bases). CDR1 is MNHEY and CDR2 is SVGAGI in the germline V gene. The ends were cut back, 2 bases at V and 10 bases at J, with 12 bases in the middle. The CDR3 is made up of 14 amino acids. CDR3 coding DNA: TGTGCCAGCAGTTACCTGGGGCGGGAATCACCCCTCCACTTT. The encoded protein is CASSYLGRESPLHF.

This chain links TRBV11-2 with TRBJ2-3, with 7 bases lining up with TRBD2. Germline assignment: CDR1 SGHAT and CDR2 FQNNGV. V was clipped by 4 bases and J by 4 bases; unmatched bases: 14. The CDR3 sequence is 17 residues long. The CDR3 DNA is TGTGCCAGCAGCTACCTCCGACTAGCTGGGGGGGCAGATACGCAGTATTTT. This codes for CASSYLRLAGGADTQYF.